This passage covers 15 T cell receptor beta chains from one sample sequenced in a study of T-cell reconstitution after alpha-beta-depleted transplantation in children. A library of TCRbeta sequences, prepared with unique molecular identifiers, was generated. MiXCR, applied by TCRdb to the PCR reads, yields one record per CDR3 protein. The sample lists 200,000 to 250,000 distinct CDR3 sequences, 25% occurring once. This specimen consisted of PBMCs, obtained before TCRalphabeta/CD19-depleted stem cell transplant. The origin of the receptors is a girl aged 2 to 10 with Fanconi anemia, due to receive a stem cell transplant.

This clonotype was detected many times. The V call is TRBV29-1, the J call TRBJ2-4; TRBD1 might be the D (6 bases). Germline CDR1 is SQVTM and CDR2 is ANQGSEA. V was cut by 4 bases and J by 6 bases, with 10 bases left in between. CDR3 length: 12 residues. The CDR3 sequence: CSVGGPRNIQYF. The CDR3 coding sequence is TGCAGCGTTGGGGGGCCGAGAAACATTCAGTACTTC.

The J gene is TRBJ1-2, the V gene TRBV7-9; weak D call: TRBD1 (6 bases). Trimming left V 5 bases short and J 6 bases short, with 10 bases between. The CDR3 consists of 12 residues. Germline V gene data show CDR1 as SEHNR and CDR2 as FQNEAQ (reference sequence). The CDR3 region is CASSRGINGYTF. DNA for the CDR3: TGTGCCAGCAGCAGGGGGATTAATGGCTACACCTTC.

A few counts support this clonotype. V and J are TRBV11-2 and TRBJ2-4, with unresolved D. This CDR3 is 15 amino acids long. The ends were cut back, 0 bases at V and 6 bases at J, with 12 bases in the middle. Per the germline V gene, CDR1 is SGHAT and CDR2 is FQNNGV. The CDR3 sequence is CASSLEFGPLNIQYF. The CDR3 coding sequence is TGTGCCAGCAGCTTAGAATTCGGACCCTTAAACATTCAGTACTTC.

This clonotype came up many times. V gene TRBV5-6 combines with J gene TRBJ2-1; TRBD2 is a possible D gene (5 bases). The germline CDR1 and CDR2 sequences are SGHDT and YYEEEE. The germline V and J ends were trimmed by 1 base and 4 bases, with 12 bases remaining between them. The CDR3 runs to 15 residues. The CDR3 bases are TGTGCCAGCAGCTTGCTTCGGTCGGGGTACAATGAGCAGTTCTTC. Translated, it gives CASSLLRSGYNEQFF.

This clonotype was detected ten times or more. V is TRBV7-9 and J is TRBJ2-5, with D maybe TRBD1 (6 bases). The V end lost 7 bases, the J end lost 0 bases, and 9 bases lay between the germline ends. The CDR3 sequence is 13 residues long. Germline CDR1 is SEHNR and CDR2 is FQNEAQ (reference sequence). The CDR3 DNA follows: TGTGCCAGCAACCGGGACAACCAAGAGACCCAGTACTTC. It is translated as CASNRDNQETQYF.

This clonotype was seen repeatedly, ten times or more. The V and J genes are TRBV29-1 and TRBJ2-1; a possible D gene is TRBD1 (5 bases). The CDR3 loop spans 11 amino acids. V lost 7 bases and J 8 bases, leaving 12 bases between the germline ends. The V gene's germline CDR1 is SQVTM and CDR2 ANQGSEA. As DNA, the CDR3 is TGCAGCGCTGTCCAGGGTTATGAGCAGTTCTTC. Its translation: CSAVQGYEQFF.

There are many counts of this clonotype. The rearrangement links TRBV29-1 to TRBJ2-3, with D hard to call. Germline CDR1 reads SQVTM; CDR2 reads ANQGSEA. Trimming removed 4 bases from V and 2 bases from J, with 7 bases in between. The CDR3 contains 12 residues. CDR3 protein: CSVGGDTDTQYF. The CDR3 nucleotides read TGCAGCGTTGGAGGCGACACAGATACGCAGTATTTT.

This clonotype has more than one count but fewer than ten. The CDR3 region has the DNA TGTGCCAGCAGTTGGGGCGGGCTAGCGGGTGATATCTCCTACAATGAGCAGTTCTTC. Translated: CASSWGGLAGDISYNEQFF. The J gene is TRBJ2-1, the V gene TRBV6-5, with 8 bases fitting TRBD2. Germline V lookup: CDR1 MNHEY, CDR2 SVGAGI. There are 19 residues in the CDR3. V was clipped by 4 bases and J by 0 bases; unmatched bases: 14.

The chain employs TRBV20-1 and TRBJ2-5; 12 bases fit TRBD2. Losses at the gene ends were 2 bases for V and 5 bases for J; bases not matched to a gene: 6. Germline V gene data show CDR1 as DFQATT and CDR2 as SNEGSKA (reference sequence). This CDR3 is built from 15 residues. The DNA of the CDR3 is TGCAGTGCTAGACCTCTAGCGGGGGGGCCGGAGACCCAGTACTTC. Protein sequence: CSARPLAGGPETQYF.

This chain joins TRBV29-1 and TRBJ1-2, with D possibly matching TRBD1 (6 bases). CDR1 is SQVTM and CDR2 is ANQGSEA in the germline V gene. The CDR3 loop spans 12 amino acids. V was shortened by 4 bases and J by 5 bases, with 11 bases between the two germline ends. CDR3 nucleotide sequence: TGCAGCGTTGCTGGACAGTCTTATGGCTACACCTTC. It is translated as CSVAGQSYGYTF.

At least ten counts were recorded for this clonotype. The gene calls are TRBV25-1 and TRBJ2-7; the match to TRBD2 covers 9 bases. Germline CDR1 and CDR2: MGHDK and SYGVNS. The V and J ends lost 4 bases and 1 base, in that order; junction bases with no gene match: 2. This CDR3 is 14 amino acids long. The CDR3 DNA sequence: TGTGCCAGCAGTGCGACTAGCGGTTCCTACGAGCAGTACTTC. It is translated as CASSATSGSYEQYF.

This clonotype was seen only a few times. The chain carries TRBV20-1 and TRBJ2-7; TRBD2 aligns across 11 bases. This CDR3 is 14 amino acids long. Germline CDR1 and CDR2: DFQATT and SNEGSKA (reference sequence). The V segment lost 4 bases and the J segment 2 bases; nucleotides outside the gene matches: 4. The CDR3 nucleotides read TGCAGTGCTATAGCGGGAGGGCCAGCCTACGAGCAGTACTTC. This codes for CSAIAGGPAYEQYF.

V gene TRBV7-9 combines with J gene TRBJ2-7, with D perhaps TRBD2 (5 bases). The CDR3 is made up of 14 amino acids. The germline V and J ends were trimmed by 5 bases and 4 bases, with 15 bases remaining between them. Germline lookup yields CDR1 SEHNR and CDR2 FQNEAQ (reference sequence). The CDR3 DNA reads TGTGCCAGCAGCGCGGGCCTTCATGGGTACGAGCAGTACTTC. It yields the protein CASSAGLHGYEQYF.

This clonotype appeared a few times. The rearrangement joins TRBV24-1 to TRBJ2-3, with TRBD2 matching over 8 bases. CDR3 length: 19 residues. V gave up 4 bases and J gave up 2 bases; unmatched junction bases: 16. CDR1 is KGHDR, CDR2 SFDVKD, per germline. Here the CDR3 reads CATSEGAGDPGGHTDTQYF. As DNA, the CDR3 is TGTGCCACCAGTGAAGGAGCGGGAGACCCGGGGGGACACACAGATACGCAGTATTTT.

The rearrangement uses TRBV9 and TRBJ1-2, with D unclear. Looked up from germline, CDR1 is SGDLS and CDR2 is YYNGEE. V lost 2 bases and J 5 bases, leaving 7 bases between the germline ends. The CDR3 runs 12 residues. Written as DNA, the CDR3 is TGTGCCAGCAGCGTGTCACAGTATGGCTACACCTTC. It translates to CASSVSQYGYTF.